This T cell receptor beta chain was documented in a study of blood T cell repertoires in COVID-19. On the study more broadly: The United States, Italy and Spain were the sources of the acute and convalescent COVID-19 samples. Sources were T cells, B-cell-depleted T cells, or PBMCs; the material itself was cDNA or gDNA.

Trimming left V 0 bases short and J 2 bases short, with 13 bases between. Germline values: CDR1 SGHVS, CDR2 FQNEAQ. The CDR3 loop spans 16 amino acids. In the source study's methods: Amplification of reference gene primers provided the estimated nucleated cell counts. The method was immunoSEQ multiplex PCR; TCRdb's version includes in-frame clones alone and lacks a portion of them. The DNA was the basis for D and trimming; V, J and clone size are from that table. The data contain 130,000 or so clones, roughly 85% of them singletons. The chain recombines TRBV7-8 with TRBJ2-5; a weak D match, TRBD1 (6 bases). The specimen sequenced was peripheral blood. The sequence was collected from a man aged 40-49 years with acute or convalescent COVID-19. CDR3 region: CASSLASAGVQETQYF. In DNA, the CDR3 is TGTGCCAGCAGCTTAGCGTCGGCAGGGGTACAAGAGACCCAGTACTTC.